A single sample is the source of the 15 T cell receptor beta chains below, sequenced in a study of cytomegalovirus exposure and HLA in healthy donors. PCR amplification relied on 60 Vbeta primers (plus 13 Jbeta primers). Libraries were prepared by immunoSEQ multiplex PCR; TCRdb keeps only in-frame clonotypes and omits some of them. This table holds 120,000 or so clones, about 80% found once. The source material was PBMCs. Receptors originate from a woman between 45 and 65 years old in good health and CMV-seropositive.

A single count supports this clone. V and J are TRBV2 and TRBJ1-5; the D gene is possibly TRBD1 (6 bases). CDR3 length: 14 residues. Between the trimmed V and J ends, which lost 2 bases and 6 bases, there was a span of 11 bases. The germline gives CDR1 SNHLY, CDR2 FYNNEI. The CDR3 region is CASSEQGSSQPQHF. The CDR3 DNA reads TGTGCCAGCAGTGAACAGGGGTCGAGTCAGCCCCAGCATTTT.

The table lists this clone with a few counts. The chain combines TRBV25-1 with TRBJ2-2, with TRBD2 matching 8 bases. CDR1 is MGHDK and CDR2 is SYGVNS in the germline V gene. With V trimmed by 0 bases and J by 5 bases, 5 bases remained unmatched. CDR3 length: 16 amino acids. This CDR3 is CASSEYTGGRTGELFF. CDR3 DNA: TGTGCCAGCAGTGAATATACGGGGGGGCGTACCGGGGAGCTGTTTTTT.

This rearrangement joins TRBV7-2 to TRBJ2-7, with unresolved D. The V end lost 4 bases, the J end lost 6 bases, and 7 bases lay between the germline ends. CDR1 is SGHTA, CDR2 FQGNSA, per germline. This CDR3 spans 11 amino acids. CDR3 sequence: CASSSYSEQYF. The CDR3 nucleotides are TGTGCCAGCAGCTCTTACTCCGAGCAGTACTTC.

This chain links TRBV6-5 with TRBJ1-1, with TRBD1 as a possible D gene (5 bases). The CDR3 length is 14 residues. V was trimmed by 6 bases and J by 4 bases, leaving 15 bases between them. From germline, CDR1 is MNHEY and CDR2 SVGAGI. The CDR3 DNA follows: TGTGCCAGCAGCCACAGGAGGGCCGGCACTGAAGCTTTCTTT. Translation gives CASSHRRAGTEAFF.

The chain links TRBV6-5 to TRBJ1-1; a weak D match, TRBD1 (5 bases). The V gene lost 2 bases and the J gene lost 2 bases, with 9 bases spanning the gap. The germline V gene has CDR1 MNHEY and CDR2 SVGAGI. The CDR3 contains 14 residues. The CDR3 region is CASSYGGINTEAFF. DNA for the CDR3: TGTGCCAGCAGTTACGGGGGGATCAACACTGAAGCTTTCTTT.

The rearrangement links TRBV7-2 to TRBJ2-7, with TRBD1 identical over 7 bases. Germline CDR1 and CDR2: SGHTA and FQGNSA. V lost 1 base and J lost 4; bases outside the gene matches: 10. The CDR3 extends over 16 amino acids. The CDR3 loop is CASSLDRDRAYYEQYF. The CDR3 nucleotides read TGTGCCAGCAGCTTAGATCGAGACAGGGCATATTACGAGCAGTACTTC. The variable domain in full, with the rest retrieved from reference TRBV7-2 and TRBJ2-7, is GAGVSQSPSNKVTEKGKDVELRCDPISGHTALYWYRQSLGQGLEFLIYFQGNSAPDKSGLPSDRFSAERTGGSVSTLTIQRTQQEDSAVYLCASSLDRDRAYYEQYFGPGTRLTVT.

This chain connects TRBV20-1 to TRBJ2-5; D unresolved. The DNA end lines up better with TRBJ2-7; the J call may be wrong. Germline assignment: CDR1 DFQATT and CDR2 SNEGSKA (reference sequence). CDR3 length: 11 residues. The CDR3 nucleotides read TGCAGTGCTAGTAAAGACTACGAGCAGTACTTC. Its translation: CSASKDYEQYF.

On this clone: Other DNA sequences in the sample encode the same CDR3. The chain links TRBV18 to TRBJ1-5; a weak D match, TRBD1 (5 bases). Germline CDR1 KGHSH, CDR2 LQKENI. Trimming left V 3 bases short and J 5 bases short, with 8 bases between. The CDR3 is 13 amino acids. For the CDR3, the DNA is TGTGCCAGCTCACCGGGGGAGGATCAGCCCCAGCATTTT. Amino acid sequence: CASSPGEDQPQHF.

The genes are TRBV10-3 and TRBJ1-2; D may be TRBD1 (6 bases). V was pared by 3 bases and J by 8 bases, with 16 bases between. The CDR3 consists of 14 residues. CDR1 is ENHRY and CDR2 is SYGVKD in the germline V gene. The CDR3 here is CAISERGAEGGYTF. The CDR3 bases are TGTGCCATCAGTGAACGGGGGGCAGAGGGAGGCTACACCTTC.

This clone was counted a single time. The J gene is TRBJ1-1, the V gene TRBV7-3; D remains unclear. The CDR3 is 13 amino acids. V shed 5 bases and J shed 9 bases, with 16 bases lying between them. The germline CDR1 and CDR2 sequences are SGHTA and FQGTGA. The CDR3 region has the DNA TGTGCCAGCAGCCCCGAGGGTGCCAGACAAGCTTTCTTT. This sequence encodes CASSPEGARQAFF. The whole variable domain, remainder taken from reference TRBV7-3 and TRBJ1-1, is GAGVSQTPSNKVTEKGKYVELRCDPISGHTALYWYRQSLGQGPEFLIYFQGTGAADDSGLPNDRFFAVRPEGSVSTLKIQRTERGDSAVYLCASSPEGARQAFFGQGTRLTVV.

V gene TRBV4-3 combines with J gene TRBJ2-2, with D possibly being TRBD1 (5 bases). CDR1 LGHNA and CDR2 YSLEER come from the germline V gene. This CDR3 has 17 residues. The germline V and J ends were trimmed by 4 bases and 2 bases, with 17 bases remaining between them. The CDR3: CASSPFPGQANTGELFF. The CDR3 bases are TGCGCCAGCAGCCCCTTCCCAGGGCAGGCCAACACCGGGGAGCTGTTTTTT.

The chain employs TRBV19 and TRBJ1-2, with D perhaps matching TRBD1 (5 bases). V was pared by 9 bases and J by 2 bases, with 25 bases between. The CDR3 spans 17 residues. The germline CDR1 and CDR2 sequences are LNHDA and SQIVND (reference sequence). In DNA form, the CDR3 reads TGTGCCAGCTCCCGGGGGGAGACAGAGCTGTCGAACTATGGCTACACCTTC. Translated: CASSRGETELSNYGYTF.

The genes are TRBV6-5 and TRBJ2-7, with D unclear. Trimming left V 6 bases short and J 3 bases short, with 12 bases between. The CDR3 loop spans 13 amino acids. Germline lookup yields CDR1 MNHEY and CDR2 SVGAGI. CDR3 in DNA: TGTGCCAGCAGCGCGATGTCCCACTACGAGCAGTACTTC. It codes for CASSAMSHYEQYF.

The CDR3 sequence is CASSSWTSGRISYNEQFF. The DNA for the CDR3 is TGTGCCAGCAGTTCCTGGACTAGCGGGAGGATATCCTACAATGAGCAGTTCTTC. This rearrangement joins TRBV27 to TRBJ2-1; TRBD2 matches 14 bases. The CDR3 runs to 18 residues. Germline-derived CDR1 and CDR2 are MNHEY and SMNVEV (reference sequence). With V trimmed by 4 bases and J by 1 base, 6 bases remained unmatched.

The V call is TRBV7-2, the J call TRBJ1-2; D uncertain. The germline gives CDR1 SGHTA, CDR2 FQGNSA. The CDR3 totals 15 residues. V lost 1 base to trimming and J lost 3 bases, with 12 bases between them. This chain's CDR3 is CASSLVGGLDYGYTF. The CDR3 DNA follows: TGTGCCAGCAGCTTAGTTGGCGGGTTGGACTATGGCTACACCTTC.